The entry below describes one TCR beta chain. Its antigen is unknown. Whereas donors were nominally healthy upon sampling, unrecorded immune exposures were probable. Unmatched junction bases numbered 10, after V lost 3 bases and J lost 5 bases. The CDR3 length is 16 residues. CDR1 is SGDLS and CDR2 is YYNGEE in the germline V gene. Primers: 60 Vbeta forward and 13 Jbeta reverse. Only in-frame clones appear in the TCRdb table, and some are missing; sequencing was by immunoSEQ multiplex PCR. The sample consists of 150,000 or so clones, approximately 81% of them appearing once. These data come from a study of cytomegalovirus exposure and HLA in healthy donors. Study-wide findings and caveats: In a later analysis, DRB1 alleles had the most associated TCRs; HLA-C alleles the fewest. A few of the chains that were CMV-associated were confirmed in vitro to be specific for CMV antigens.

The clonotype comes from a man in his late teens or twenties in good health and CMV-seronegative. Sequencing used PBMCs. The rearrangement links TRBV9 to TRBJ1-1; TRBD1 agrees at 10 bases. The CDR3 coding sequence is TGTGCCAGCAGCGGAACCTCAGGACAGGGGGGGACTGAAGCTTTCTTT. Its protein is CASSGTSGQGGTEAFF. The full variable domain, its missing parts supplied by reference TRBV9 and TRBJ1-1, is DSGVTQTPKHLITATGQRVTLRCSPRSGDLSVYWYQQSLDQGLQFLIQYYNGEERAKGNILERFSAQQFPDLHSELNLSSLELGDSALYFCASSGTSGQGGTEAFFGQGTRLTVV.